This T cell receptor (beta chain) emerged from a study of T cell clonotyping in hematopoietic cell transplantation. Whole-study findings and limits: Pathologically expanded recipient clonotypes increased progressively from day 30 to day 180 as diversity fell. Broader posttransplant TCR repertoire diversity was predicted by graft donor and pretransplant recipient Inverse Simpson Index values. Few recipient clonotypes overlapped donors; over 97% were de novo at given depth.

The V segment lost 8 bases and the J segment 5 bases; nucleotides outside the gene matches: 3. CDR3 length: 13 amino acids. The germline V gene has CDR1 MRHNA and CDR2 SNTAGT. Time point noted: recipient sample about 28 days before transplant, after cytoreduction. TCRdb keeps only in-frame clones here, not all; method: immunoSEQ multiplex PCR. This table has fewer than 25,000 clones, 70% to 85% appearing once. This clone was seen only a few times. Its antigen is not known. The input for sequencing was peripheral blood mononuclear cells, taken before stem cell transplant. The source of this sequence is a man aged 55 to 70 with acute myeloid leukemia. Some clones in this sample may be carry-over from other donors' samples. The gene calls are TRBV6-4 and TRBJ1-6; 7 bases fit TRBD1. This CDR3 reads CASRDSNNSPLHF. CDR3 coding DNA: TGTGCCAGCCGGGACAGCAATAATTCACCCCTCCACTTT.